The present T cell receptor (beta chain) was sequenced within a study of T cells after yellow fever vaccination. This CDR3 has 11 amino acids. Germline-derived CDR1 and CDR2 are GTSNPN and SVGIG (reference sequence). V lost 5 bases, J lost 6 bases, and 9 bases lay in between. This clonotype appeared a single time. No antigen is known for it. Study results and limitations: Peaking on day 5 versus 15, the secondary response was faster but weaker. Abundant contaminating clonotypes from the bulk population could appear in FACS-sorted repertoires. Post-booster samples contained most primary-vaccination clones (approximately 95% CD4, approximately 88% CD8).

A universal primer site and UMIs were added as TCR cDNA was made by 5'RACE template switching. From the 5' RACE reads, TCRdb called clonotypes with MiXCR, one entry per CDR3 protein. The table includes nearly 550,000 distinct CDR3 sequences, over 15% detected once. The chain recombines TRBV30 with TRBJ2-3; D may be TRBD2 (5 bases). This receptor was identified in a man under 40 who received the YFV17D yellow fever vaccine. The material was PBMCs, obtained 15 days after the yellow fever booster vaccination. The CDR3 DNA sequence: TGTGCCTGGGGTCCGGGGGATACGCAGTATTTT. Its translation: CAWGPGDTQYF.